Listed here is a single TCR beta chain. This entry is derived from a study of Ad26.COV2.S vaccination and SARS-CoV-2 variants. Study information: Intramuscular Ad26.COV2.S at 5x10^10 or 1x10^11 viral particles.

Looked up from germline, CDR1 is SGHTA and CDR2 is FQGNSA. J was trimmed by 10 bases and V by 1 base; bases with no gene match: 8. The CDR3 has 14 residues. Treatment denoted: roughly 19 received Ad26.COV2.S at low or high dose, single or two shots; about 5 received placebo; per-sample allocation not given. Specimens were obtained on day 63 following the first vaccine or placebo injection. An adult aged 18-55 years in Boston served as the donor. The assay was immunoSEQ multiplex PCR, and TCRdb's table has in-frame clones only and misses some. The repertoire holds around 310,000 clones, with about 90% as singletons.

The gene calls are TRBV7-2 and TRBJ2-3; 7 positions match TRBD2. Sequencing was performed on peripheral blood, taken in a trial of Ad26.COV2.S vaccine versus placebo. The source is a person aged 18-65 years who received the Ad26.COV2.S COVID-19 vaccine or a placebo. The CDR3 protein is CASSLDGREIPQYF. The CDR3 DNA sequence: TGTGCCAGCAGCTTAGATGGGCGGGAGATTCCGCAGTATTTT.